This is a list of T cell receptor beta chains from one sample in a study of blood T cell repertoires in COVID-19. Produced via immunoSEQ multiplex PCR; TCRdb's table is partial and in-frame only. The sample holds about 250,000 clones, about 90% seen once. The sample comprised peripheral blood. These TCRs come from a man aged 80 or over with acute or convalescent COVID-19. Both conserved end residues are part of each CDR3. D genes are given only for firm matches. Rows may omit the clone size; those that give it use once, few, many or a size class.

CDR3aa	CDR3nt	v_gene	j_gene	d_gene	abundance
CASNRQVRGNQPQHF	TGTGCCAGTAACCGACAGGTGAGGGGCAATCAGCCCCAGCATTTT	TRBV19	TRBJ1-5	-	-
CASSYRGSGTEAFF	TGTGCCAGCAGTTACAGGGGGTCGGGCACTGAAGCTTTCTTT	TRBV6-5	TRBJ1-1	-	-
CASGLSNDRGKQFF	TGTGCTAGTGGTTTGTCGAACGACAGGGGGAAGCAGTTCTTC	TRBV12-5	TRBJ2-1	TRBD1	-
CASSPRQGAGNTIYF	TGTGCCAGCTCACCACGGCAGGGTGCTGGAAACACCATATATTTT	TRBV18	TRBJ1-3	-	-
CATKIAGNEQFF	TGTGCCACCAAAATAGCGGGCAATGAGCAGTTCTTC	TRBV15	TRBJ2-1	TRBD2	-
CASSYSTGYGYTF	TGTGCCAGCAGTTACTCGACAGGCTATGGCTACACCTTC	TRBV6-5	TRBJ1-2	-	-
CASTSRTGDSFYGYTF	TGTGCCAGCACTTCCCGGACAGGCGACTCTTTCTATGGCTACACCTTC	TRBV3-1/TRBV3-2	TRBJ1-2	TRBD1	-
CASSPHRGGQYF	TGTGCCAGCAGTCCTCATCGCGGGGGACAGTACTTC	TRBV11-2	TRBJ2-7	TRBD2	-
CASSLYGSQETQYF	TGTGCCAGCAGTTTATACGGGTCTCAGGAGACCCAGTACTTC	TRBV27	TRBJ2-5	-	-
CASSDGLQYNEQFF	TGTGCCAGCAGCGATGGACTACAGTACAATGAGCAGTTCTTC	TRBV9	TRBJ2-1	-	many
CASSQDRFIWHF	TGTGCCAGCAGTCAGGACAGGTTTATCTGGCACTTC	TRBV2	TRBJ2-4	TRBD1	-
CASSLLRQGGNTEAFF	TGCGCCAGCAGCCTTCTCCGACAGGGGGGGAACACTGAAGCTTTCTTT	TRBV4-1	TRBJ1-1	TRBD1	once
CASSRGQGYSGANVLTF	TGTGCCAGTAGTAGGGGCCAGGGCTACTCTGGGGCCAACGTCCTGACTTTC	TRBV19	TRBJ2-6	-	-
CASTQDSYNEQFF	TGTGCCAGCACACAAGACTCCTACAATGAGCAGTTCTTC	TRBV7-9	TRBJ2-1	-	-
CASSPQTGGTEAFF	TGTGCCAGCAGCCCACAGACAGGGGGCACTGAAGCTTTCTTT	TRBV9	TRBJ1-1	TRBD1	-
CASSLSGLAGGSRYNEQFF	TGTGCCAGCAGTTTATCAGGACTAGCGGGAGGGTCCCGCTACAATGAGCAGTTCTTC	TRBV28	TRBJ2-1	TRBD2	-
CASSQGVQSNYGYTF	TGTGCCAGCAGCCAAGGAGTCCAATCTAACTATGGCTACACCTTC	TRBV3-1/TRBV3-2	TRBJ1-2	-	-
CASSRTGGLSYEQYF	TGTGCCAGCAGCCGTACAGGGGGTCTCTCCTACGAGCAGTACTTC	TRBV7-2	TRBJ2-7	TRBD1	-
CASSRDSTNTEAFF	TGTGCCAGCTCACGAGACTCAACTAACACTGAAGCTTTCTTT	TRBV18	TRBJ1-1	-	-
CASSITLTRTEAFF	TGTGCCAGTAGTATTACCCTCACTCGGACTGAAGCTTTCTTT	TRBV19	TRBJ1-1	-	-
CASSPGFARGTNTGELFF	TGTGCCAGCTCACCTGGGTTCGCGCGAGGCACGAACACCGGGGAGCTGTTTTTT	TRBV18	TRBJ2-2	-	-
CASSSGQHNQPQHF	TGTGCCAGCAGTTCGGGACAGCACAATCAGCCCCAGCATTTT	TRBV11-2	TRBJ1-5	TRBD1	-
CASSFPGWSQYF	TGTGCCAGCAGCTTCCCCGGTTGGTCCCAGTACTTC	TRBV7-8	TRBJ2-5	-	-
CASSLRLAESDTQYF	TGCGCCAGCAGCTTACGACTAGCCGAGTCAGATACGCAGTATTTT	TRBV5-1	TRBJ2-3	TRBD2	-
CASSQGGVQETQYF	TGCGCCAGCAGCCAAGGTGGAGTCCAAGAGACCCAGTACTTC	TRBV4-1	TRBJ2-5	-	-
CASSQGTGQPQHF	TGCGCCAGCAGCCAAGGGACAGGTCAGCCCCAGCATTTT	TRBV4-3	TRBJ1-5	TRBD1	-
CSVDGTGSTEAFF	TGCAGCGTTGATGGGACAGGGTCCACTGAAGCTTTCTTT	TRBV29-1	TRBJ1-1	TRBD1	once
CSGKDSWETQYF	TGCAGCGGGAAGGACTCGTGGGAGACCCAGTACTTC	TRBV29-1	TRBJ2-5	-	-
CSVADSGTDTQYF	TGCAGCGTTGCGGATAGCGGAACAGATACGCAGTATTTT	TRBV29-1	TRBJ2-3	-	-
CASSPSGRSGTQYF	TGTGCCAGCAGCCCTTCCGGGAGGTCAGGTACGCAGTATTTT	TRBV28	TRBJ2-3	TRBD2	-
CSAPGGSGYTF	TGCAGTGCCCCCGGGGGATCCGGCTACACCTTC	TRBV20-1	TRBJ1-2	-	-
CASSLRPGWNTGELFF	TGTGCCAGCAGTTTACGGCCAGGTTGGAACACCGGGGAGCTGTTTTTT	TRBV28	TRBJ2-2	-	-
CASSLLGAGYGYTF	TGTGCCAGCAGCCTCTTGGGGGCTGGGTATGGCTACACCTTC	TRBV3-1/TRBV3-2	TRBJ1-2	-	-
CASSLGLAGADTYEQYF	TGTGCCAGCAGCTTAGGGCTAGCGGGGGCAGATACCTACGAGCAGTACTTC	TRBV7-9	TRBJ2-7	TRBD2	-
CASSPRFAGSAADTQYF	TGTGCCAGCAGCCCTCGTTTCGCAGGGTCGGCGGCAGATACGCAGTATTTT	TRBV9	TRBJ2-3	-	-
CASSLVVTGLSTDTQYF	TGTGCCAGCAGCTTAGTGGTTACAGGGCTAAGCACAGATACGCAGTATTTT	TRBV7-2	TRBJ2-3	-	once
CSVDQGDYGYTF	TGCAGCGTTGACCAGGGGGACTATGGCTACACCTTC	TRBV29-1	TRBJ1-2	TRBD1	-
CASTRTGVTGELFF	TGTGCCAGTACCCGGACAGGGGTAACCGGGGAGCTGTTTTTT	TRBV19	TRBJ2-2	TRBD1	-
CASSHSRQGTNQPQHF	TGTGCCAGCAGCCACTCAAGGCAGGGTACCAATCAGCCCCAGCATTTT	TRBV5-6	TRBJ1-5	-	-
CASSLRPSSGRGARGDTQYF	TGTGCCAGCAGCCTACGTCCGTCTAGCGGGCGAGGGGCCCGGGGAGATACGCAGTATTTT	TRBV6-2/TRBV6-3	TRBJ2-3	TRBD2	-
CASSRYFTGELFF	TGTGCCAGCAGTAGATACTTCACCGGGGAGCTGTTTTTT	TRBV6-5	TRBJ2-2	-	-
CASSVQRGETQSRQFF	TGTGCCAGCAGTGTCCAGCGGGGGGAAACACAATCTAGGCAGTTCTTC	TRBV2	TRBJ2-1	TRBD2	-
CASSPGGGDYEQYF	TGTGCCAGCTCACCAGGCGGGGGGGATTACGAGCAGTACTTC	TRBV28	TRBJ2-7	TRBD2	-
CASSVDRVGETQYF	TGTGCCAGCAGCGTAGACAGGGTCGGGGAGACCCAGTACTTC	TRBV9	TRBJ2-5	-	-